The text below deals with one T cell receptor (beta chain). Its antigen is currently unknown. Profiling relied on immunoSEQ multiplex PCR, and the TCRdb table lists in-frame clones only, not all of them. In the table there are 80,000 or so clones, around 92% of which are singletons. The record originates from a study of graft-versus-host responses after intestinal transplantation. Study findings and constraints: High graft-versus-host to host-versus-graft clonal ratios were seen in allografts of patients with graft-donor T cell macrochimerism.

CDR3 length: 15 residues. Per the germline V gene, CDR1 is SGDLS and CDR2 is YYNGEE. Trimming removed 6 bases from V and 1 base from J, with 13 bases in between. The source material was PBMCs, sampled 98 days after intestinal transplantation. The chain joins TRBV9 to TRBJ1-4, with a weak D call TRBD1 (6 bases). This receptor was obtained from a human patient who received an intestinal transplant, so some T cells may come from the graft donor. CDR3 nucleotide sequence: TGTGCCAGCACCCGTTCAGGGGTAACTAATGAAAAACTGTTTTTT. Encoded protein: CASTRSGVTNEKLFF.